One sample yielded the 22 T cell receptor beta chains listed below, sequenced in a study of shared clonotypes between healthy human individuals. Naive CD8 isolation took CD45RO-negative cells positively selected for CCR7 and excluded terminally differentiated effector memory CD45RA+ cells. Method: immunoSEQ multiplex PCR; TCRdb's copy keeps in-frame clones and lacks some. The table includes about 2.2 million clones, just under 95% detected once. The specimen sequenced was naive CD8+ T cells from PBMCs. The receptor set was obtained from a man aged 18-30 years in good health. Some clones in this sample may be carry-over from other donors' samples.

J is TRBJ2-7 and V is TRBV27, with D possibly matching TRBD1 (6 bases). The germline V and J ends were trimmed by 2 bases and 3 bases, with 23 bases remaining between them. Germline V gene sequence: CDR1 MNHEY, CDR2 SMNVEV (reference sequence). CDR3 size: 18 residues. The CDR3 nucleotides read TGTGCCAGCAGTTTACGACAGGCCTACCAAGAAGGGGTCTACGAGCAGTACTTC. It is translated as CASSLRQAYQEGVYEQYF.

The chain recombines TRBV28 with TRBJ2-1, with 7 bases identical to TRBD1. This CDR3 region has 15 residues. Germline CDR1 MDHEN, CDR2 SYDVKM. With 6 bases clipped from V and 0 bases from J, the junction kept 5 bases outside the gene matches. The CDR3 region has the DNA TGTGCCAGCAGCGTCGACAGGGTCTCCTACAATGAGCAGTTCTTC. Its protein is CASSVDRVSYNEQFF.

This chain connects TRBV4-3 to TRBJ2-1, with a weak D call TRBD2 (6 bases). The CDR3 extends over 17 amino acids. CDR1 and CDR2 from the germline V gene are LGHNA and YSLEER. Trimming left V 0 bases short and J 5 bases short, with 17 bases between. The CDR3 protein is CASSQDLSASEDNEQFF. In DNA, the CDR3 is TGCGCCAGCAGCCAAGATCTATCGGCTAGCGAAGACAATGAGCAGTTCTTC.

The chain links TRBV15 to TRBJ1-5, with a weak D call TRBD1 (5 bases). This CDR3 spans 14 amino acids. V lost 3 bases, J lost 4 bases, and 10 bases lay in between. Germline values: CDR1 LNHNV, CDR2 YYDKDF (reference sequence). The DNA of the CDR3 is TGTGCCACCAGCAGCTTGACAGATAATCAGCCCCAGCATTTT. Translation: CATSSLTDNQPQHF. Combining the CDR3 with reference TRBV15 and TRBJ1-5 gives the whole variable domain DAMVIQNPRYQVTQFGKPVTLSCSQTLNHNVMYWYQQKSSQAPKLLFHYYDKDFNNEADTPDNFQSRRPNTSFCFLDIRSPGLGDTAMYLCATSSLTDNQPQHFGDGTRLSIL.

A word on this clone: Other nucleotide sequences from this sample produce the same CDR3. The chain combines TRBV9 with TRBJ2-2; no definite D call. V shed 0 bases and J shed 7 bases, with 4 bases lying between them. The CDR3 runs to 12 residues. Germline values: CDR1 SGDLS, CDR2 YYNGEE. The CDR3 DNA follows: TGTGCCAGCAGCGTAGCCGTCGGGGAGCTGTTTTTT. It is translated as CASSVAVGELFF.

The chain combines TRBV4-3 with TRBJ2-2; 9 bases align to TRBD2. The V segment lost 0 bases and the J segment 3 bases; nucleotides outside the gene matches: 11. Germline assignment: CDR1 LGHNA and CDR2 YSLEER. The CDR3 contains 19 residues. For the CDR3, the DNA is TGCGCCAGCAGCCAAGATCGGCTAGCGGGAACGGTTTACACCGGGGAGCTGTTTTTT. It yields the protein CASSQDRLAGTVYTGELFF.

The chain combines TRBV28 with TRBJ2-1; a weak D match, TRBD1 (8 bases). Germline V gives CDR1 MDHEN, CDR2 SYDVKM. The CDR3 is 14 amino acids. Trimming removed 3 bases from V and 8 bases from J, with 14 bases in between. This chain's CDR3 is CASSLTGEGHEQFF. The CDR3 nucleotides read TGTGCCAGCAGTTTGACAGGGGAGGGTCATGAGCAGTTCTTC.

The DNA for the CDR3 is TGTGCCAGCAGCGCCCACGGGGGGAGCTCCTACAATGAGCAGTTCTTC. Its translation is CASSAHGGSSYNEQFF. The rearrangement joins TRBV11-2 to TRBJ2-1; 7 bases agree with TRBD2. Per the germline V gene, CDR1 is SGHAT and CDR2 is FQNNGV. The CDR3 totals 16 residues. The V segment lost 5 bases and the J segment 0 bases; nucleotides outside the gene matches: 7. Using reference TRBV11-2 and TRBJ2-1 for the parts outside the CDR3, the full variable domain is EAGVAQSPRYKIIEKRQSVAFWCNPISGHATLYWYQQILGQGPKLLIQFQNNGVVDDSQLPKDRFSAERLKGVDSTLKIQPAKLEDSAVYLCASSAHGGSSYNEQFFGPGTRLTVL.

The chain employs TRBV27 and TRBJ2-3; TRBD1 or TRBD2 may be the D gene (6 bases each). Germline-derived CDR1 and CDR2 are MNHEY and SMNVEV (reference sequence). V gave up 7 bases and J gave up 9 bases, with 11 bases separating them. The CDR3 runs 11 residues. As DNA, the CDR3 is TGTGCCAGCATGGGGGGCGGGACGCAGTATTTT. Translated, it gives CASMGGGTQYF.

The CDR3 nucleotides read TGTGCCAGCAGCCCCACGACAGGGGGCTCTGAAGCTTTCTTT. Residues: CASSPTTGGSEAFF. The V gene is TRBV9, the J gene TRBJ1-1; 10 nucleotides align to TRBD1. The CDR3 totals 14 residues. Germline V gene sequence: CDR1 SGDLS, CDR2 YYNGEE. Germline trimming cut 4 bases from V and 6 bases from J; bases unmatched to any gene: 6. Full variable domain (outside the CDR3, taken from reference TRBV9 and TRBJ1-1): DSGVTQTPKHLITATGQRVTLRCSPRSGDLSVYWYQQSLDQGLQFLIQYYNGEERAKGNILERFSAQQFPDLHSELNLSSLELGDSALYFCASSPTTGGSEAFFGQGTRLTVV.

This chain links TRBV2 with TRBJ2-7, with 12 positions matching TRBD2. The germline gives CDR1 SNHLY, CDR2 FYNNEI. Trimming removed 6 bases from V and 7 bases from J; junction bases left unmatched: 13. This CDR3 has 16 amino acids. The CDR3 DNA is TGTGCCAGCAGGCATGCGGGTTGGCTAGCGGGAGGGGAGCAGTACTTC. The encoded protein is CASRHAGWLAGGEQYF.

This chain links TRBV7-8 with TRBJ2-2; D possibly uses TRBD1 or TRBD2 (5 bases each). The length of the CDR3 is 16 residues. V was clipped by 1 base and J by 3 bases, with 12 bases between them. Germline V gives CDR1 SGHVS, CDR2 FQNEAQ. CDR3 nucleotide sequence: TGTGCCAGCAGCTTAGGAGGGAAGGGGTACACCGGGGAGCTGTTTTTT. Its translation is CASSLGGKGYTGELFF. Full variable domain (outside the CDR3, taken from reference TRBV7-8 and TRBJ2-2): GAGVSQSPRYKVAKRGQDVALRCDPISGHVSLFWYQQALGQGPEFLTYFQNEAQLDKSGLPSDRFFAERPEGSVSTLKIQRTQQEDSAVYLCASSLGGKGYTGELFFGEGSRLTVL.

The CDR3 reads CASNKVYPSYEQYF. CDR3 DNA sequence: TGTGCCAGCAACAAAGTTTATCCCTCCTACGAGCAGTACTTC. This rearrangement joins TRBV28 to TRBJ2-7; D gene unclear. V shed 7 bases and J shed 0 bases, with 13 bases lying between them. There are 14 residues in the CDR3. Looked up from germline, CDR1 is MDHEN and CDR2 is SYDVKM.

CDR3 DNA sequence: TGTGCCAGCAGCTTATTGGCAGGTGGTGGTGATACGCAGTATTTT. It yields the protein CASSLLAGGGDTQYF. The rearrangement joins TRBV11-2 to TRBJ2-3; D unclear. Germline assignment: CDR1 SGHAT and CDR2 FQNNGV. The V and J ends lost 2 bases and 6 bases respectively, with 15 bases between them. The CDR3 runs to 15 residues.

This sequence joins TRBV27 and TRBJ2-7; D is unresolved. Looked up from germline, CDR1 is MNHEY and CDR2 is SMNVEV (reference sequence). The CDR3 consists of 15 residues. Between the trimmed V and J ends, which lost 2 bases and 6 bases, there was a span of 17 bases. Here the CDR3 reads CASSLGRSIFSEQYF. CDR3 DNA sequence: TGTGCCAGCAGTTTAGGGCGGTCCATCTTCAGCGAGCAGTACTTC.

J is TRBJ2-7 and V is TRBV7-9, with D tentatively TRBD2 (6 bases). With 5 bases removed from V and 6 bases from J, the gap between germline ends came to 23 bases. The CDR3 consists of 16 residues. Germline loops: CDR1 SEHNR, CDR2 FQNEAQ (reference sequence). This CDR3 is CASSPRLVAVFVEQYF. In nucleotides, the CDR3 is TGTGCCAGCAGCCCAAGGTTGGTAGCGGTTTTCGTCGAGCAGTACTTC.

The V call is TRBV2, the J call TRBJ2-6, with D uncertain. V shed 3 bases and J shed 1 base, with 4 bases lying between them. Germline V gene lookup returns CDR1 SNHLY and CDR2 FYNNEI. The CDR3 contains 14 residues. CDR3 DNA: TGTGCCAGCAGTGACTGGTCTGGGGCCAACGTCCTGACTTTC. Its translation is CASSDWSGANVLTF.

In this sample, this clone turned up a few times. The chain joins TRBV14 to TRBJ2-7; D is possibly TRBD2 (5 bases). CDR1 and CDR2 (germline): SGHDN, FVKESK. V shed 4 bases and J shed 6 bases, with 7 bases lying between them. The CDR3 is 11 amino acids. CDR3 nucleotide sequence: TGTGCCAGCAGCCGGACTGGCGAGCAGTACTTC. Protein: CASSRTGEQYF.

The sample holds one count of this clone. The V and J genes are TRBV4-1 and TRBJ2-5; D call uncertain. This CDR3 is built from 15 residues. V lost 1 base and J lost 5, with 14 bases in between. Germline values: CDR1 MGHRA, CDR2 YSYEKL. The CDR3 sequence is CASSQVFSFQETQYF. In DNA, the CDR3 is TGCGCCAGCAGCCAAGTTTTTAGTTTCCAGGAGACCCAGTACTTC.

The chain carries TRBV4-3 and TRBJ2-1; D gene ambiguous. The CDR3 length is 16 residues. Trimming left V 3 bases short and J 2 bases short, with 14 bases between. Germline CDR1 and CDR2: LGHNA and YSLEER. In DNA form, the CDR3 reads TGCGCCAGCAGCCAGGTCGACGGGTCCCCCTACAATGAGCAGTTCTTC. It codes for CASSQVDGSPYNEQFF.

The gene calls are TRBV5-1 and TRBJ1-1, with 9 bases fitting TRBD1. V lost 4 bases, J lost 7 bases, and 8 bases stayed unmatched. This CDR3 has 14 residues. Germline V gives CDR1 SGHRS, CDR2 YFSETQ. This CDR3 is CASSELQGAIEAFF. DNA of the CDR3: TGCGCCAGCAGCGAGCTACAGGGGGCTATTGAAGCTTTCTTT.

The chain's CDR3 is CASSYLAVSTDTQYF. Here the CDR3 DNA reads TGTGCCAGCAGTTATCTAGCGGTTAGCACAGATACGCAGTATTTT. The chain links TRBV27 to TRBJ2-3, with TRBD2 matching 7 bases. The trim removed 4 bases at V and 0 bases at J, leaving 4 bases unmatched. CDR1 is MNHEY and CDR2 is SMNVEV in the germline V gene (reference sequence). The CDR3 length is 15 residues.